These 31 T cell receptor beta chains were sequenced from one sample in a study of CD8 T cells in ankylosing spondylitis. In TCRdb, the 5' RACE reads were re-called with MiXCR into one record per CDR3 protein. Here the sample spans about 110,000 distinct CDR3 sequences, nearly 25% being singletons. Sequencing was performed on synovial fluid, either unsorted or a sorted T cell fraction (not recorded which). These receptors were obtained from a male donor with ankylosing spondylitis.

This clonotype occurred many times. The CDR3 bases are TGTGCCAGCAGCACGAGGACAGAAGAGACCCAGTACTTC. Protein product: CASSTRTEETQYF. The chain uses TRBV7-9 and TRBJ2-5; D is possibly TRBD1 (6 bases). Between the trimmed V and J ends, which lost 5 bases and 3 bases, there was a span of 10 bases. In germline, CDR1 is SEHNR, CDR2 FQNEAQ (reference sequence). The CDR3 extends over 13 amino acids.

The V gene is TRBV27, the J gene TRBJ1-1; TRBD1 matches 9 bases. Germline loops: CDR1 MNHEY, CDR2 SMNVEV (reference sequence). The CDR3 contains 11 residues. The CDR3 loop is CPPGQGAEAFF. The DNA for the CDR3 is TGTCCACCGGGACAGGGCGCTGAAGCTTTCTTT.

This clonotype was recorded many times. CDR3 sequence (DNA): TGTGCTAGTGGTTTGGACGTTGCGGGCCAGTACTTC. Translation: CASGLDVAGQYF. This rearrangement joins TRBV12-5 to TRBJ2-5; weak D call: TRBD2 (5 bases). The ends were cut back, 1 base at V and 10 bases at J, with 10 bases in the middle. The CDR3 extends over 12 amino acids. The germline V gene has CDR1 LGHNT and CDR2 FRNRAP.

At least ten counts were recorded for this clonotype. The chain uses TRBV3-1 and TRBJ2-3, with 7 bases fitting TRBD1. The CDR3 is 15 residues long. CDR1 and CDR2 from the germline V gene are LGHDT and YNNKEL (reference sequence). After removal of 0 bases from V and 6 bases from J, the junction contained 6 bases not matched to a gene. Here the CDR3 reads CASSQDRTGVDTQYF. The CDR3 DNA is TGTGCCAGCAGCCAAGATCGAACAGGGGTGGATACGCAGTATTTT.

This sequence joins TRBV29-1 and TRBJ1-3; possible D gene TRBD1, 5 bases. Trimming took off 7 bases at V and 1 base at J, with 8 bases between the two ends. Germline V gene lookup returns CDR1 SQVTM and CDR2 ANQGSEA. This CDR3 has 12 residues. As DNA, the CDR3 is TGCAGCGCCGGGGGTTCTGGAAACACCATATATTTT. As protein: CSAGGSGNTIYF.

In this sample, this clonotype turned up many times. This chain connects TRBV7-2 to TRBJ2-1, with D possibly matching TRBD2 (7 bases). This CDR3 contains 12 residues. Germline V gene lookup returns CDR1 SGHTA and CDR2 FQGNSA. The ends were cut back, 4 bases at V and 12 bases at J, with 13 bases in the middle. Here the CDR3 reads CASSSTSRGQFF. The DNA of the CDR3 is TGTGCCAGCAGCTCGACTAGCAGGGGGCAGTTCTTC. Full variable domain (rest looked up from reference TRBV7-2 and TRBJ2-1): GAGVSQSPSNKVTEKGKDVELRCDPISGHTALYWYRQSLGQGLEFLIYFQGNSAPDKSGLPSDRFSAERTGGSVSTLTIQRTQQEDSAVYLCASSSTSRGQFFGPGTRLTVL.

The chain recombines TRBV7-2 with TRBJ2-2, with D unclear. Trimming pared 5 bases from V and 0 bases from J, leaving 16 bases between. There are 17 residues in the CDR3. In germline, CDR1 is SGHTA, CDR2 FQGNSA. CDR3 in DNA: TGTGCCAGCAGCCAGCTGCTAACGGCATCGAACACCGGGGAGCTGTTTTTT. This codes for CASSQLLTASNTGELFF.

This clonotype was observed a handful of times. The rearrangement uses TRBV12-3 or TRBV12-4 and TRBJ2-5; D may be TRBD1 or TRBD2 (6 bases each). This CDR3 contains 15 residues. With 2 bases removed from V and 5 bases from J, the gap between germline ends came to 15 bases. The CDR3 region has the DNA TGTGCCAGCAGTTTATTGACTAGGGGGTGGGAGACCCAGTACTTC. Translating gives CASSLLTRGWETQYF.

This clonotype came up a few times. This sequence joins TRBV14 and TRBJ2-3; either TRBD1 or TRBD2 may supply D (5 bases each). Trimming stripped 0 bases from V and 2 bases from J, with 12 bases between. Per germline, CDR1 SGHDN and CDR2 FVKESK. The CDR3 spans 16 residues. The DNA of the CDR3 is TGTGCCAGCAGCCAAGATTGGGGGAGTTCCACAGATACGCAGTATTTT. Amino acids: CASSQDWGSSTDTQYF.

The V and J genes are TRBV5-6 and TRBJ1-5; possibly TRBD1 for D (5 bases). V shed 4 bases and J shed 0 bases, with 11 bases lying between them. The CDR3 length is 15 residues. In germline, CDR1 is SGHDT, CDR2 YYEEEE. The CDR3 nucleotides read TGTGCCAGCAGCCGGGCGGGGGTTAGCAATCAGCCCCAGCATTTT. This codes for CASSRAGVSNQPQHF.

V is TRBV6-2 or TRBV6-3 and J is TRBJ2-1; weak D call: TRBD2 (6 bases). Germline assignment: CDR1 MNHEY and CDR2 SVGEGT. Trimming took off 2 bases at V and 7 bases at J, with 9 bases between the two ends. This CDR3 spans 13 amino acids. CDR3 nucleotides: TGTGCCAGCAGTTACGTAGCGGAGAATGAGCAGTTCTTC. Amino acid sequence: CASSYVAENEQFF.

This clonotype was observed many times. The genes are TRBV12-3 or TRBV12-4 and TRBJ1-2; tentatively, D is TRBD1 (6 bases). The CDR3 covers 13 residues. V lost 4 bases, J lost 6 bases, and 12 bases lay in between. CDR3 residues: CASSYNRVNGYTF. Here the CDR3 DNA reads TGTGCCAGCAGTTACAACAGGGTGAATGGCTACACCTTC.

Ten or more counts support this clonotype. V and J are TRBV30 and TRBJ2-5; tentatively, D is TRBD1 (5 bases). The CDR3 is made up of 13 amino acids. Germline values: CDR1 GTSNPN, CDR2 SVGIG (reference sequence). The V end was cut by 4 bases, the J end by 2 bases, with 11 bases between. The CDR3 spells CAWNRGQQETQYF. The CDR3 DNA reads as TGTGCCTGGAACCGAGGACAACAAGAGACCCAGTACTTC.

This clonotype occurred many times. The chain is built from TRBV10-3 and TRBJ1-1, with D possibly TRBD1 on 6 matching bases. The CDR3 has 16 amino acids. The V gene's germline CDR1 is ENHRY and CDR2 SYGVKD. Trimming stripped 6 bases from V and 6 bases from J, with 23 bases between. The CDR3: CAIRPRKGGRVAEAFF. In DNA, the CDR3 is TGTGCCATCAGACCGAGGAAGGGGGGGAGAGTGGCTGAAGCTTTCTTT.

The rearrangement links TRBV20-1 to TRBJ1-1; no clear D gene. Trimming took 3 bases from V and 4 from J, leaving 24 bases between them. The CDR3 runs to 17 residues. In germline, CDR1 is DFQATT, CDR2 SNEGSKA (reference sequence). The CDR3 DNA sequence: TGCAGTGCTAGGGTTCCCAAGATTATGCGAGCGTCCACTGAAGCTTTCTTT. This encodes CSARVPKIMRASTEAFF.

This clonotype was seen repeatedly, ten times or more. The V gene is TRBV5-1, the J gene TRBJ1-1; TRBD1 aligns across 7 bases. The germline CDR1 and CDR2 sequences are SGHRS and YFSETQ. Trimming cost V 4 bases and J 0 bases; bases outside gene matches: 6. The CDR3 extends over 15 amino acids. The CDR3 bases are TGCGCCAGCAGCCGTTGGACAGGTTTGAACACTGAAGCTTTCTTT. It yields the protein CASSRWTGLNTEAFF.

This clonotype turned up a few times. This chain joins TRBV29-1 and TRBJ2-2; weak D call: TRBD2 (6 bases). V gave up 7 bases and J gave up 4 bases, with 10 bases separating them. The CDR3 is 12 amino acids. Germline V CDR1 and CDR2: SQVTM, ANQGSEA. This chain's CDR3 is CSGGGITGELFF. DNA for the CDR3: TGCAGCGGCGGAGGGATCACCGGGGAGCTGTTTTTT.

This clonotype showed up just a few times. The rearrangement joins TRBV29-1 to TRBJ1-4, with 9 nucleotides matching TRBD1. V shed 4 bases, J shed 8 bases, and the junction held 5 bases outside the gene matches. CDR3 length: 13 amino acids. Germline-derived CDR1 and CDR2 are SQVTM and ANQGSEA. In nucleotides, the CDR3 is TGCAGCGTTGCCGGGACAGGGCAGGAAAAACTGTTTTTT. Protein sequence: CSVAGTGQEKLFF.

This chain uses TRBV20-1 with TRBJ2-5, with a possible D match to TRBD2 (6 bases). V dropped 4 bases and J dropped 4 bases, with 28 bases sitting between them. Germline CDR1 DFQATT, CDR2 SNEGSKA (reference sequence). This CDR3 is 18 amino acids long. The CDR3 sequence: CSAKGEAGGRGPSETQYF. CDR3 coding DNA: TGCAGTGCTAAAGGGGAAGCGGGTGGTAGGGGTCCTTCAGAGACCCAGTACTTC.

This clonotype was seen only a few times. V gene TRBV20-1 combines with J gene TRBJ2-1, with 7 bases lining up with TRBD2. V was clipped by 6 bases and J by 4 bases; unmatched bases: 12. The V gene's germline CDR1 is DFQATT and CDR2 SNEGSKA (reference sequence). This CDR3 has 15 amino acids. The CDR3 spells CSAPRWLAAYNEQFF. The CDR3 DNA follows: TGCAGTGCGCCGAGGTGGCTAGCGGCTTACAATGAGCAGTTCTTC.

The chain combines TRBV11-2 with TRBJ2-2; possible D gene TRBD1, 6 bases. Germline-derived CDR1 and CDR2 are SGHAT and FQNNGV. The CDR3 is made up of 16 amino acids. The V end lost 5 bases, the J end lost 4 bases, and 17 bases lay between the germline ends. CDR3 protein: CASSHPGGGGTGELFF. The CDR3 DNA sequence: TGTGCCAGCAGCCATCCGGGTGGGGGCGGCACCGGGGAGCTGTTTTTT.

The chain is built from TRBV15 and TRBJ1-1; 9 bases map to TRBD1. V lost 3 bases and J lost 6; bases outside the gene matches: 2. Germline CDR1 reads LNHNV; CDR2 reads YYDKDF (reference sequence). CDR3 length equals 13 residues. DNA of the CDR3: TGTGCCACCAGCAGGGACAGGGGCGCTGAAGCTTTCTTT. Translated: CATSRDRGAEAFF.

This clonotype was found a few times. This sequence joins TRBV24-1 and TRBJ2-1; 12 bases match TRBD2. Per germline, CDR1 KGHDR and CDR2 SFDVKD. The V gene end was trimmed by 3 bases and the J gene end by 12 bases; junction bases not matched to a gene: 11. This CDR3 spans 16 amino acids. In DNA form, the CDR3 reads TGTGCCACCAGTGATCGGTTGACTAGCGGGAGCCAAAGGCAGTTCTTC. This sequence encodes CATSDRLTSGSQRQFF.

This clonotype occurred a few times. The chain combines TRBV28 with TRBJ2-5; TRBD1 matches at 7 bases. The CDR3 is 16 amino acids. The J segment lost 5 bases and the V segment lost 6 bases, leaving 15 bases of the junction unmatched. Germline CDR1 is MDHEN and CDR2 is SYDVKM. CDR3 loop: CASSVGPQGPRETQYF. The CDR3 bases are TGTGCCAGCAGCGTGGGTCCACAGGGGCCTCGGGAGACCCAGTACTTC.

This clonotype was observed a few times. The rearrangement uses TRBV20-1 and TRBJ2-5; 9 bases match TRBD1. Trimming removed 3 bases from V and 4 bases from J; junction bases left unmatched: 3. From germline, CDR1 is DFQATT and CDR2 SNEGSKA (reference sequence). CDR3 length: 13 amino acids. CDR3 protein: CSASLQGAETQYF. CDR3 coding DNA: TGCAGTGCTAGTTTACAGGGGGCAGAGACCCAGTACTTC.

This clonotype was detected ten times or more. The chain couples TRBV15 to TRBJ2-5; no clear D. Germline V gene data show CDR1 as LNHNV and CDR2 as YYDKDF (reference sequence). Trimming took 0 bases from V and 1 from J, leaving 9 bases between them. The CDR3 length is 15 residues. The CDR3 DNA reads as TGTGCCACCAGCAGAGATCTGGCGGCCCAAGAGACCCAGTACTTC. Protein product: CATSRDLAAQETQYF.

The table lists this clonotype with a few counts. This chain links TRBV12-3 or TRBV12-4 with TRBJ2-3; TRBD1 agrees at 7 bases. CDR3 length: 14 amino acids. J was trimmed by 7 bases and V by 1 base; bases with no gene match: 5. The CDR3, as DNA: TGTGCCAGCAGTTTAGTTGTGGGACAGCATACGCAGTATTTT. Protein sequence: CASSLVVGQHTQYF.

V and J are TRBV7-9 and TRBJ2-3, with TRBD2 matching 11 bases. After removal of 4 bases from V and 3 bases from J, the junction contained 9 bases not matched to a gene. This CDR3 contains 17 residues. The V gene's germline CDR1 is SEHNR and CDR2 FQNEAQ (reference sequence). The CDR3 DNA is TGTGCCAGCAGCTCAAGTTTAGCGGGAGGGCGGACAGATACGCAGTATTTT. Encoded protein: CASSSSLAGGRTDTQYF.

The DNA of the CDR3 is TGTGCCAGTAGTATAGATCTAGAGCGCAATGAGCAGTTCTTC. Amino acid sequence: CASSIDLERNEQFF. This chain uses TRBV19 with TRBJ2-1; D is unclear. The V gene lost 0 bases and the J gene lost 6 bases, with 9 bases spanning the gap. This CDR3 is built from 14 residues. The germline CDR1 and CDR2 sequences are LNHDA and SQIVND (reference sequence).

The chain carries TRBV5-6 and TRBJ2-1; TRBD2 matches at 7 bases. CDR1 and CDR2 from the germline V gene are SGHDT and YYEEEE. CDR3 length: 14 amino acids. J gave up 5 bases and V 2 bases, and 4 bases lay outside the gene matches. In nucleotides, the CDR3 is TGTGCCAGCAGCTTTGGCGGGAGTCACAATGAGCAGTTCTTC. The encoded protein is CASSFGGSHNEQFF. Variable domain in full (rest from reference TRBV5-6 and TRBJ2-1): DAGVTQSPTHLIKTRGQQVTLRCSPKSGHDTVSWYQQALGQGPQFIFQYYEEEERQRGNFPDRFSGHQFPNYSSELNVNALLLGDSALYLCASSFGGSHNEQFFGPGTRLTVL.

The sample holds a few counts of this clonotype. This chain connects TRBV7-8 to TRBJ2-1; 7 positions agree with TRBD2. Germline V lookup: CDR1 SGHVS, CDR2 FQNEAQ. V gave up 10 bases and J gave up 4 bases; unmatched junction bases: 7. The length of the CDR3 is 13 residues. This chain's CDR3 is CATTAGVYNEQFF. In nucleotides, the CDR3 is TGTGCCACCACGGCGGGAGTTTACAATGAGCAGTTCTTC.